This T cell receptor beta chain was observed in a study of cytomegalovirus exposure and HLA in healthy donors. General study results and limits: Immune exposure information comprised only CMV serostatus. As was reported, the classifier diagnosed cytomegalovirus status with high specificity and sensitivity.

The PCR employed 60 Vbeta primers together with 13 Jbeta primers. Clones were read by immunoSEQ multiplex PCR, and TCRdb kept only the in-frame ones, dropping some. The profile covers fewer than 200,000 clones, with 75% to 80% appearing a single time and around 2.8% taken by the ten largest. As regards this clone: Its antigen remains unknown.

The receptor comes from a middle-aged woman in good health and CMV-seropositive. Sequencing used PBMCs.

The CDR3 nucleotides are TGTGCCAGCAGCTTAAGCCAGGGAGGTCAGCCCCAGCATTTT. Translation: CASSLSQGGQPQHF. The chain carries TRBV7-2 and TRBJ1-5; TRBD1 might be the D (5 bases). Germline CDR1 reads SGHTA; CDR2 reads FQGNSA. Trimming shortened V by 2 bases and J by 6 bases, and 11 bases separated the two germline ends. The CDR3 totals 14 residues.